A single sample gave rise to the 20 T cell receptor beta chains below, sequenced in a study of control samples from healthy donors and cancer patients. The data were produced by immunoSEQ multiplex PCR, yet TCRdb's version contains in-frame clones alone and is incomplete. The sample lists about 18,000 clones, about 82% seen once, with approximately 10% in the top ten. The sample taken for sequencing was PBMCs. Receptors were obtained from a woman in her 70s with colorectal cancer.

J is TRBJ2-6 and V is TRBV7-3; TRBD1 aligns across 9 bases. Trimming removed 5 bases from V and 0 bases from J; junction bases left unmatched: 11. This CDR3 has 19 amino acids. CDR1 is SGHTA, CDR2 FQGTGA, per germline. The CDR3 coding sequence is TGTGCCAGCAGCCTTCAACGCGGGACAGGGAGCTCTGGGGCCAACGTCCTGACTTTC. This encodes CASSLQRGTGSSGANVLTF.

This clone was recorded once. Written as DNA, the CDR3 is TGTGCCACCAGCAGAGACCTTTTGGGAGCGGGGGGCTACAATGAGCAGTTCTTC. Encoded protein: CATSRDLLGAGGYNEQFF. The rearrangement uses TRBV15 and TRBJ2-1; the match to TRBD2 covers 9 bases. The length of the CDR3 is 18 residues. V lost 0 bases to trimming and J lost 3 bases; unmatched junction nucleotides: 9. Germline V lookup: CDR1 LNHNV, CDR2 YYDKDF (reference sequence).

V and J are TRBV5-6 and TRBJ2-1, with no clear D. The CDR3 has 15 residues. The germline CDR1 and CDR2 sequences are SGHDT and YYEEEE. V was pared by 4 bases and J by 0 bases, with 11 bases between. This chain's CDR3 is CASSPQYRSYNEQFF. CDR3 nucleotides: TGTGCCAGCAGCCCCCAGTACCGCTCCTACAATGAGCAGTTCTTC.

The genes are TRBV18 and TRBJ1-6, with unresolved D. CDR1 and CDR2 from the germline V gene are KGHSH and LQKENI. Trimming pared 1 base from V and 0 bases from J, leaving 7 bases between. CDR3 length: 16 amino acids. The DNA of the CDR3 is TGTGCCAGCTCACCACAGGGTAGCTCCTATAATTCACCCCTCCACTTT. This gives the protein CASSPQGSSYNSPLHF.

CDR3 loop: CASSPSASSTDTQYF. The CDR3 DNA reads as TGTGCCAGCAGCCCCAGCGCCTCTAGCACAGATACGCAGTATTTT. This chain joins TRBV3-1 (or the pseudogene TRBV3-2) and TRBJ2-3, with D unresolved. CDR3 size: 15 residues. The V end lost 4 bases, the J end lost 0 bases, and 11 bases lay between the germline ends. The germline CDR1 and CDR2 sequences are LGHDT and YNNKEL (reference sequence).

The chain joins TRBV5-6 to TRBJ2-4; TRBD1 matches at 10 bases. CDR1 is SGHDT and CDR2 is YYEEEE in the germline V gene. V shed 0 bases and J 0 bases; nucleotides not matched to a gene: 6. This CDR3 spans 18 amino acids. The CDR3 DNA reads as TGTGCCAGCAGCTTGGGGACAGGGGGGATCCTAGCCAAAAACATTCAGTACTTC. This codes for CASSLGTGGILAKNIQYF.

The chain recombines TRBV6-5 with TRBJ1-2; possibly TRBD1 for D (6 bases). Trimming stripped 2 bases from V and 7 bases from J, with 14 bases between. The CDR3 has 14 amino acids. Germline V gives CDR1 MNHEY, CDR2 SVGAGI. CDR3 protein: CASSYDRDIGGYTF. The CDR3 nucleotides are TGTGCCAGCAGTTACGACCGGGACATCGGTGGCTACACCTTC.

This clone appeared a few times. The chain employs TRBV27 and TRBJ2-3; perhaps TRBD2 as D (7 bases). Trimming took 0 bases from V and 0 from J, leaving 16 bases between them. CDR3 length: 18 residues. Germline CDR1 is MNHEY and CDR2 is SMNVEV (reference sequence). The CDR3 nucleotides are TGTGCCAGCAGTTTATCCCCCCCCCGGGGGGCTAGCACAGATACGCAGTATTTT. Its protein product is CASSLSPPRGASTDTQYF.

CDR3 DNA: TGTGCCAGCAGCTTAGAGGGCGGACAGGGGTATGGCTACACCTTC. It translates to CASSLEGGQGYGYTF. The rearrangement joins TRBV11-3 to TRBJ1-2, with 9 bases identical to TRBD1. The V gene's germline CDR1 is SGHNT and CDR2 YENEEA. This CDR3 is 15 amino acids long. J gave up 5 bases and V 0 bases, and 4 bases lay outside the gene matches.

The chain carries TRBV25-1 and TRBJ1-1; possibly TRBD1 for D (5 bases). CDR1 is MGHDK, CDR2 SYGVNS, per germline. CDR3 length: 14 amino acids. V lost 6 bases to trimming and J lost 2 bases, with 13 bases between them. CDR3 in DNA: TGTGCCAGCAGGGGTAATCAGGGAAACACTGAAGCTTTCTTT. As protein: CASRGNQGNTEAFF.

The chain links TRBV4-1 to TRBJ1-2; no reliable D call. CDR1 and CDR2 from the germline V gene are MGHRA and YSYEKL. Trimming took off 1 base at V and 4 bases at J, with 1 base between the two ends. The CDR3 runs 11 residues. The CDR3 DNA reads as TGCGCCAGCAGCCAAGGCTATGGCTACACCTTC. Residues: CASSQGYGYTF.

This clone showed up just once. For the CDR3, the DNA is TGTGCCAGTAGTATCGCAGGGGGCGGGAGCTCCTACGAGCAGTACTTC. Translated: CASSIAGGGSSYEQYF. The chain recombines TRBV19 with TRBJ2-7; tentative D call: TRBD1 (8 bases). The CDR3 has 16 amino acids. Germline CDR1 and CDR2: LNHDA and SQIVND (reference sequence). The V end was cut by 3 bases, the J end by 0 bases, with 15 bases between.

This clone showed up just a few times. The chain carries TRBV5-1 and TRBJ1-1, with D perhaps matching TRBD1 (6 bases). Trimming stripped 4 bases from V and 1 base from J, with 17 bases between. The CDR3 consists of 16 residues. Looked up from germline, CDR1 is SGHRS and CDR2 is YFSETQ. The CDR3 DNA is TGCGCCAGCAGCACGTCGACCGGGACACAGAACACTGAAGCTTTCTTT. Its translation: CASSTSTGTQNTEAFF. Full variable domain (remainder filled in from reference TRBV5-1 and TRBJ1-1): KAGVTQTPRYLIKTRGQQVTLSCSPISGHRSVSWYQQTPGQGLQFLFEYFSETQRNKGNFPGRFSGRQFSNSRSEMNVSTLELGDSALYLCASSTSTGTQNTEAFFGQGTRLTVV.

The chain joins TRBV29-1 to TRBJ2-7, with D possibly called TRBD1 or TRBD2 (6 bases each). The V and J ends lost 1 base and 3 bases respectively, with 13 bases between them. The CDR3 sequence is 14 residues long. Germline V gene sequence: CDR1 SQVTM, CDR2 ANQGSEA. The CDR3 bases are TGCAGCGTTGAAGTAGCCAGGGGAGGCTACGAGCAGTACTTC. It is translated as CSVEVARGGYEQYF.

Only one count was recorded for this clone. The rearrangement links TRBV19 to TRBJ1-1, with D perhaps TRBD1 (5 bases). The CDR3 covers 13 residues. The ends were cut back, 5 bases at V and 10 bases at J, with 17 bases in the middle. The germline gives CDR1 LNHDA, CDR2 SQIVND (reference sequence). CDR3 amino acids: CASSPAGMGPAFF. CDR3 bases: TGTGCCAGTAGTCCCGCGGGTATGGGGCCAGCTTTCTTT.

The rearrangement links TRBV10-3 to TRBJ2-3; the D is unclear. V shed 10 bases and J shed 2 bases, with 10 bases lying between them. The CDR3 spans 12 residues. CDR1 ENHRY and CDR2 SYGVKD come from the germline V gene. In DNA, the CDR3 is TGTGCCACCTCGGGCTCCACAGATACGCAGTATTTT. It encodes CATSGSTDTQYF.

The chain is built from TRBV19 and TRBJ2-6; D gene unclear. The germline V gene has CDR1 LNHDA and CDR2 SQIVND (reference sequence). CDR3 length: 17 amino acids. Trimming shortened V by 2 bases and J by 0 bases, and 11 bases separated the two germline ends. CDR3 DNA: TGTGCCAGTAGTATAAGGCAGGCCTTCTCTGGGGCCAACGTCCTGACTTTC. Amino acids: CASSIRQAFSGANVLTF.

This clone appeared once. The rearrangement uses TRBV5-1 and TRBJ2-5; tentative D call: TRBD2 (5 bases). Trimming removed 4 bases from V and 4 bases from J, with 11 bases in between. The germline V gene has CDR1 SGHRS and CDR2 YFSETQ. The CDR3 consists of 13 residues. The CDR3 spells CASSRGLLETQYF. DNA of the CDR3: TGCGCCAGCAGCAGAGGACTCCTAGAGACCCAGTACTTC.

The CDR3 bases are TGTGCCAGCAGCGAGGGAGGGAGGGGGCGAGGAGAGACCCAGTACTTC. Its translation is CASSEGGRGRGETQYF. The chain has TRBV9 and TRBJ2-5; the D gene could be TRBD1 or TRBD2 (7 bases each). Germline CDR1 is SGDLS and CDR2 is YYNGEE. The CDR3 sequence is 16 residues long. V was shortened by 3 bases and J by 4 bases, with 19 bases between the two germline ends.

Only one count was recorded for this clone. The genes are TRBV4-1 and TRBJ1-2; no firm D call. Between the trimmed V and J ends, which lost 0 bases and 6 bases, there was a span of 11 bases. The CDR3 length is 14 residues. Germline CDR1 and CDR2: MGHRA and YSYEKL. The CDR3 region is CASSQDSRNHGYTF. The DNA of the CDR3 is TGCGCCAGCAGCCAAGATAGCCGGAACCATGGCTACACCTTC.